This TCR beta chain stems from a study of blood T cell repertoires in COVID-19. The CDR3 runs to 15 residues. The V end lost 0 bases, the J end lost 5 bases, and 13 bases lay between the germline ends. CDR1 and CDR2 (germline): SGHDN, FVKESK. TCRdb's table, derived via immunoSEQ multiplex PCR, lists solely in-frame clones and lacks some. This repertoire shows 200,000 to 250,000 clones, 80% to 90% found once; its top ten account for over 0.95%. Sequenced material: peripheral blood. This receptor was obtained from a man aged 35 to 55 with acute or convalescent COVID-19. This rearrangement joins TRBV14 to TRBJ1-2; D not resolved. The CDR3 here is CASSQDTEGSYGYTF. The CDR3 bases are TGTGCCAGCAGCCAAGATACCGAGGGCTCGTATGGCTACACCTTC.